This T cell receptor beta chain was recovered during a study of response to subunit inactivated influenza vaccine. This clonotype was found a few times. TCRdb fed the RT-PCR reads into MiXCR, producing one record per CDR3 protein. The sample has hundreds of thousands of distinct CDR3 sequences; approximately 10% are singletons. Germline V gene lookup returns CDR1 LGHDT and CDR2 YNNKEL (reference sequence). V was clipped by 0 bases and J by 6 bases, with 9 bases between them. This CDR3 is built from 13 residues. These data also formed part of another study, on T cells expressing NK-cell markers. According to that study: 5'RACE template switching built TCR beta cDNA with unique molecular identifiers. In 5 or 6 donors, dominant CD3+CD56+NKG2C+ clonotypes ranked among the top 10 CD8+ clonotypes.

The sequence came from a man aged 50-60 years who received an inactivated influenza vaccine. The sequencing used PBMCs from blood, collected on the day of vaccination. The chain links TRBV3-1 to TRBJ2-7, with no clear D. The chain's CDR3 is CASSQDVIGEQYF. For the CDR3, the DNA is TGTGCCAGCAGCCAAGATGTGATCGGCGAGCAGTACTTC.